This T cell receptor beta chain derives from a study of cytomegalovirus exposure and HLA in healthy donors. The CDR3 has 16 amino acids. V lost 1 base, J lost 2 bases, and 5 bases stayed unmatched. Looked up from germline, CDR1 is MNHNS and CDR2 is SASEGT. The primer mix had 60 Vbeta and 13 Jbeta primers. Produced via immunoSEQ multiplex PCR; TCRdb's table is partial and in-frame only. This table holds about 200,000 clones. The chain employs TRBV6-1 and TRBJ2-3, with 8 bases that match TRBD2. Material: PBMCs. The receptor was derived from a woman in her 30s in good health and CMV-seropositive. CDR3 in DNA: TGTGCCAGCAGTGAAGTGGTAGCGGGGTACACAGATACGCAGTATTTT. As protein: CASSEVVAGYTDTQYF.